This is a list of T cell receptor beta chains from one sample in a study of PD-1 blockade in classical Hodgkin lymphoma. The table came from immunoSEQ multiplex PCR; TCRdb's copy has only in-frame clones and leaves some out. The sample lists some 93,000 clones; under 85% were seen once. The sample in question was peripheral blood mononuclear cells (PBMCs), obtained before the fourth cycle of nivolumab. These receptors came from a human donor with classical Hodgkin lymphoma. Both conserved end residues are part of each CDR3. The D gene is left open where the match is weak. Some rows mark clone size as missing; the rest say once, few, many or name a class of expanded clone.

TRBV5-1	NA	TRBJ2-3	TRBD2	CASTRREGTDTQYF	TGCGCCAGCACCCGGCGGGAGGGCACAGATACGCAGTATTTT
TRBV5-1	NA	TRBJ2-7	NA	CASSPGTLYEQYF	TGCGCCAGCAGCCCCGGGACTCTATACGAGCAGTACTTC
TRBV27	NA	TRBJ2-5	NA	CASSSGRFRETQYF	TGTGCCAGCAGTTCGGGACGGTTTCGAGAGACCCAGTACTTC
TRBV5-6	NA	TRBJ1-5	NA	CASSLTGRQPQHF	TGTGCCAGCAGCCTAACAGGGCGTCAGCCCCAGCATTTT
TRBV28	NA	TRBJ2-5	NA	CASSSPGEGETQYF	TGTGCCAGCAGTTCCCCCGGGGAAGGAGAGACCCAGTACTTC
TRBV5-1	NA	TRBJ2-7	TRBD2	CASTPGGSGLSYEQYF	TGCGCCAGCACCCCGGGGGGTAGCGGCCTCTCCTACGAGCAGTACTTC
TRBV19	NA	TRBJ2-7	TRBD2	CASSIVAGAPYEQYF	TGTGCCAGTAGTATAGTCGCGGGAGCTCCCTACGAGCAGTACTTC
TRBV19	NA	TRBJ2-5	TRBD2	CASRRGLAGDQTQYF	TGTGCCAGTAGAAGGGGACTAGCGGGAGATCAGACCCAGTACTTC
TRBV25-1	NA	TRBJ1-1	NA	CASTSWATEAFF	TGTGCCAGCACCAGTTGGGCCACTGAAGCTTTCTTT
TRBV18	NA	TRBJ1-5	NA	CASSPGGPRLQPQHF	TGTGCCAGCTCACCCGGGGGGCCCCGTCTTCAGCCCCAGCATTTT
TRBV7-2	NA	TRBJ2-3	NA	CASSLARGTDTQYF	TGTGCCAGCAGCTTAGCGAGGGGCACAGATACGCAGTATTTT
TRBV7-2	NA	TRBJ1-1	NA	CASSLKGGQNTEAFF	TGTGCCAGCAGCTTAAAGGGGGGGCAGAACACTGAAGCTTTCTTT
TRBV7-2	medium-sized	TRBJ1-1	NA	CASRSLPGESPIEAFF	TGTGCCAGCAGATCCCTCCCAGGGGAGAGCCCGATTGAAGCTTTCTTT
TRBV10-3	NA	TRBJ1-2	TRBD1	CAISGRGPSEGYTF	TGTGCCATCAGTGGCAGGGGGCCTTCGGAAGGCTACACCTTC
TRBV11-2	once	TRBJ2-1	TRBD2	CASSHPRLAGSRSYNEQFF	TGTGCCAGCAGCCACCCACGGCTAGCGGGGTCCCGATCCTACAATGAGCAGTTCTTC
TRBV10-2	NA	TRBJ2-5	TRBD1	CASRRQGIETQYF	TGCGCCAGCAGGAGACAGGGGATAGAGACCCAGTACTTC
TRBV5-4	NA	TRBJ1-1	NA	CASSVEGGRTEAFF	TGTGCCAGCAGCGTCGAAGGGGGTCGAACTGAAGCTTTCTTT
TRBV28	NA	TRBJ2-2	TRBD2	CASSPGLAGVAGELFF	TGTGCCAGCAGTCCGGGACTAGCGGGAGTGGCCGGGGAGCTGTTTTTT
TRBV6-5	NA	TRBJ2-1	NA	CASSYSLSTEQFF	TGTGCCAGCAGTTACTCGTTGTCCACTGAGCAGTTCTTC
TRBV5-5	NA	TRBJ1-3	NA	CASSSLEGQGPYF	TGTGCCAGCAGCTCACTGGAAGGGCAGGGGCCTTATTTT
TRBV18	few	TRBJ2-7	TRBD2	CASSPRAGVRYEQYF	TGTGCCAGCTCACCAAGGGCGGGAGTACGATACGAGCAGTACTTC
TRBV10-3	NA	TRBJ2-2	TRBD1	CAISDYVGQSNTGELFF	TGTGCCATCAGTGATTATGTGGGACAGTCGAACACCGGGGAGCTGTTTTTT
TRBV19	once	TRBJ1-1	TRBD1	CASSIVGQGAEAFF	TGTGCCAGTAGTATAGTAGGACAGGGGGCTGAAGCTTTCTTT
TRBV18	NA	TRBJ1-2	NA	CASSPSGRSSKNGYTF	TGTGCCAGCTCACCATCGGGGCGTAGCAGTAAGAATGGCTACACCTTC
TRBV5-4	NA	TRBJ2-7	TRBD2	CASSLDGTSIYEQYF	TGTGCCAGCAGCTTGGACGGGACTAGTATCTACGAGCAGTACTTC
TRBV5-4	NA	TRBJ2-7	TRBD1	CASSPVDRDEQYF	TGTGCCAGCAGCCCCGTGGACAGGGACGAGCAGTACTTC